The TCR beta chain described here comes from a study of Ad26.COV2.S vaccination and SARS-CoV-2 variants. Study-level findings and limits: Spike-specific TCR breadth in vaccine recipients exceeded that seen in placebo recipients. Reports say spike-specific CD8+ and CD4+ T cell responses covered substantial breadth after vaccination. Whether participants received vaccine or placebo, their non-spike TCR breadth was similar. It is possible that the TCR breadth and depth analyses underestimated the total T cell responses.

In the case of this clone: Its antigen is not identified.

Method: immunoSEQ multiplex PCR; TCRdb's copy keeps in-frame clones and lacks some. The sample yields roughly 380,000 clones, roughly nine tenths seen once. CDR1 and CDR2 from the germline V gene are SGHTA and FQGNSA. The CDR3 covers 16 residues. The V end was cut by 2 bases, the J end by 0 bases, with 12 bases between. This TCR came from a human donor who had recovered from COVID-19. The J gene is TRBJ2-3, the V gene TRBV7-2, with D perhaps TRBD1 or TRBD2 (6 bases each). The sequenced sample was peripheral blood, obtained after recovery from COVID-19. The CDR3 DNA reads TGTGCCAGCAGCTTAAAAGGGGGGTGGAGCACAGATACGCAGTATTTT. Its translation is CASSLKGGWSTDTQYF.